A single sample is the source of the 15 T cell receptor beta chains below, sequenced in a study of shared clonotypes between healthy human individuals. Positive CCR7 selection of CD45RO-negative cells yielded the naive CD8 cells, and terminally differentiated effector memory CD45RA+ cells were excluded. Measured with immunoSEQ multiplex PCR; TCRdb has only the in-frame clones, and not every one. The table records some 2 million clones, about 95% of them present only once. The sample comprised naive CD8+ T cells sorted from blood. The receptor source for this set is a man aged 18 to 30 in good health.

The chain uses TRBV19 and TRBJ1-5; D is undetermined. Germline V gene lookup returns CDR1 LNHDA and CDR2 SQIVND (reference sequence). CDR3 length: 14 residues. Deletions cut 1 base from V and 4 bases from J, with 8 bases between. The chain's CDR3 is CASSIVEGNQPQHF. CDR3 coding DNA: TGTGCCAGTAGTATAGTCGAGGGTAATCAGCCCCAGCATTTT.

Regarding this clone: Other nucleotide sequences from this sample produce the same CDR3. The chain joins TRBV10-2 to TRBJ2-7; D ambiguous. Germline-derived CDR1 and CDR2 are WSHSY and SAAADI. CDR3 size: 12 residues. With 1 base removed from V and 3 bases from J, the gap between germline ends came to 4 bases. The CDR3: CASSEFSYEQYF. For the CDR3, the DNA is TGCGCCAGCAGTGAGTTTAGCTACGAGCAGTACTTC.

The chain links TRBV19 to TRBJ1-2; D not certain. This CDR3 spans 14 amino acids. Trimming shortened V by 6 bases and J by 0 bases, and 11 bases separated the two germline ends. The germline CDR1 and CDR2 sequences are LNHDA and SQIVND (reference sequence). The CDR3 loop reads CASSLPGTNYGYTF. The CDR3 DNA is TGTGCCAGTAGCCTACCCGGGACTAACTATGGCTACACCTTC.

The chain joins TRBV7-9 to TRBJ1-2; 7 nucleotides match TRBD1. This CDR3 has 15 amino acids. The V gene end was trimmed by 5 bases and the J gene end by 0 bases; junction bases not matched to a gene: 6. Germline V CDR1 and CDR2: SEHNR, FQNEAQ (reference sequence). The CDR3 DNA sequence: TGTGCCAGCAGCGTGAGGGACAGATCTAACTATGGCTACACCTTC. This encodes CASSVRDRSNYGYTF.

The chain recombines TRBV13 with TRBJ2-1, with TRBD2 matching over 12 bases. Germline trimming cut 3 bases from V and 8 bases from J; bases unmatched to any gene: 5. The germline CDR1 and CDR2 sequences are PRHDT and FYEKMQ (reference sequence). This CDR3 contains 15 residues. The CDR3: CASSFFASGRDEQFF. DNA for the CDR3: TGTGCCAGCAGCTTTTTCGCTAGCGGGAGGGATGAGCAGTTCTTC.

Only one count was recorded for this clone. The rearrangement links TRBV5-1 to TRBJ1-1; D ambiguous. This CDR3 comprises 15 residues. The V gene's germline CDR1 is SGHRS and CDR2 YFSETQ. Trimming removed 0 bases at V and 1 base at J, with 10 bases between. CDR3 coding DNA: TGCGCCAGCAGCTTGGTTGTTGAGGGGAACACTGAAGCTTTCTTT. Its protein is CASSLVVEGNTEAFF.

The chain couples TRBV11-1 to TRBJ2-3; TRBD1 agrees at 10 bases. The CDR3 has 19 amino acids. With 2 bases clipped from V and 1 base from J, the junction kept 12 bases outside the gene matches. Germline CDR1 reads SGHAT; CDR2 reads FQDESV (reference sequence). DNA of the CDR3: TGTGCCAGCAGCTTACCAGAAGCATCCGGGACAGGGGGCACAGATACGCAGTATTTT. This gives the protein CASSLPEASGTGGTDTQYF.

This chain connects TRBV5-6 to TRBJ2-7; TRBD1 matches 8 bases. Trimming at V came to 4 bases and at J to 2 bases, leaving 14 bases not matched to a gene. Per the germline V gene, CDR1 is SGHDT and CDR2 is YYEEEE. The CDR3 totals 17 residues. The CDR3 DNA reads as TGTGCCAGCAGCCCCACCCGATCAGACAGGGGCCCCTACGAGCAGTACTTC. Protein sequence: CASSPTRSDRGPYEQYF.

This rearrangement joins TRBV10-1 to TRBJ2-3; 7 nucleotides agree with TRBD1. With V trimmed by 6 bases and J by 1 base, 10 bases remained unmatched. This CDR3 has 16 residues. Looked up from germline, CDR1 is WNHNN and CDR2 is SYGVQD (reference sequence). CDR3 in amino acids: CASSDPIGTGTDTQYF. The CDR3 DNA sequence: TGCGCCAGCAGCGATCCGATCGGGACAGGCACAGATACGCAGTATTTT.

The chain recombines TRBV9 with TRBJ2-7, with unresolved D. The CDR3 is 13 residues long. The V gene's germline CDR1 is SGDLS and CDR2 YYNGEE. V shed 5 bases and J shed 4 bases, with 13 bases lying between them. The DNA for the CDR3 is TGTGCCAGCAGTTCCCTACCTCATTACGAGCAGTACTTC. The encoded protein is CASSSLPHYEQYF.

This sequence joins TRBV19 and TRBJ2-3; 7 nucleotides match TRBD1. The CDR3 spans 15 residues. V was clipped by 5 bases and J by 0 bases; unmatched bases: 5. CDR1 is LNHDA, CDR2 SQIVND, per germline (reference sequence). The CDR3 is CASSDRERSTDTQYF. The CDR3 region has the DNA TGTGCCAGTAGTGACAGGGAGAGGAGCACAGATACGCAGTATTTT.

Worth noting for this clone: The sample contains more than one DNA sequence encoding this CDR3. The CDR3 coding sequence is TGCGCCAGCAGCCAAGATCCCGGGGGATACGAGCAGTACTTC. This translates into CASSQDPGGYEQYF. J is TRBJ2-7 and V is TRBV4-1; D possibly corresponds to TRBD2 (6 bases). This CDR3 contains 14 residues. Germline CDR1 MGHRA, CDR2 YSYEKL. Trimming took 0 bases from V and 4 from J, leaving 10 bases between them.

The rearrangement links TRBV4-1 to TRBJ2-4, with D possibly called TRBD1 or TRBD2 (5 bases each). This CDR3 spans 16 amino acids. Trimming took off 6 bases at V and 0 bases at J, with 15 bases between the two ends. Germline V lookup: CDR1 MGHRA, CDR2 YSYEKL. The CDR3 nucleotides read TGCGCCAGCAGTCCTCTCGAGGGGCTAGCCAAAAACATTCAGTACTTC. As protein: CASSPLEGLAKNIQYF.

V gene TRBV13 combines with J gene TRBJ1-1, with TRBD1 identical over 10 bases. Germline V gene sequence: CDR1 PRHDT, CDR2 FYEKMQ (reference sequence). Losses at the gene ends were 5 bases for V and 4 bases for J; bases not matched to a gene: 4. CDR3 length: 14 amino acids. The CDR3 nucleotides are TGTGCCAGCAGCGGCCGGACAGGGGGCACTGAAGCTTTCTTT. As protein: CASSGRTGGTEAFF.

The CDR3 protein is CASSEVWLAGGPEGDEQYF. In DNA form, the CDR3 reads TGTGCCAGCAGTGAAGTATGGCTAGCGGGAGGGCCAGAAGGCGACGAGCAGTACTTC. J is TRBJ2-7 and V is TRBV6-1, with 12 positions matching TRBD2. The V gene's germline CDR1 is MNHNS and CDR2 SASEGT. The CDR3 runs 19 residues. J gave up 5 bases and V 1 base, and 15 bases lay outside the gene matches.